Listed here is a single T cell receptor beta chain. What it binds is not known. The sample originates from a study of CD8+ T cells in alopecia areata. Looking at the study overall: Severity scores in treated patients reflected the percentage of scalp affected.

As to treatment: oral pan-JAK inhibitor, 5-10 mg twice daily. The investigators collected lesional scalp punch biopsies and peripheral blood from alopecia areata patients. Whole-study findings and limits: While tofacitinib was given, many expanded lesional clones persisted in scalp and blood.

V lost 0 bases and J 0 bases, leaving 13 bases between the germline ends. The V gene's germline CDR1 is SQVTM and CDR2 ANQGSEA. CDR3 length equals 16 residues. RNA extraction was followed by reverse transcription into cDNA, which acted as the sequencing template. Sequencing used immunoSEQ multiplex PCR; TCRdb keeps in-frame clones, though not all of them. The table lists about 120,000 clones, 50% to 55% of them singletons. The chain has TRBV29-1 and TRBJ2-3, with D hard to call. Source: CD4+ T cells sorted from blood, taken at week 4, from a patient treated with tofacitinib. This sequence originates from a human donor with alopecia areata. The CDR3 bases are TGCAGCGTTGAAGATCACACGCGTACGAGCACAGATACGCAGTATTTT. It encodes CSVEDHTRTSTDTQYF.